Listed here are 14 T cell receptor beta chains from one sample, sequenced in a study of response to subunit inactivated influenza vaccine. TCRdb recomputed calls from the RT-PCR reads with MiXCR, one row per CDR3 protein. The sample consists of hundreds of thousands of distinct CDR3 sequences, approximately 12% of them appearing once. The sample was PBMCs from blood, taken about 40 days after vaccination. The receptors stem from a man aged 50-60 years who received an inactivated influenza vaccine.

The sample holds a few counts of this clonotype. The chain joins TRBV20-1 to TRBJ2-3; TRBD2 matches 9 bases. The CDR3 extends over 17 amino acids. The germline CDR1 and CDR2 sequences are DFQATT and SNEGSKA (reference sequence). V gave up 5 bases and J gave up 2 bases; unmatched junction bases: 14. CDR3 loop: CSAGGTSLPASTDTQYF. The CDR3 DNA reads as TGCAGTGCTGGAGGGACTAGCCTGCCGGCCTCCACAGATACGCAGTATTTT.

There are a few counts of this clonotype. The chain joins TRBV7-8 to TRBJ1-6; 9 bases match TRBD1. Germline V gene sequence: CDR1 SGHVS, CDR2 FQNEAQ. V shed 5 bases and J 10 bases; nucleotides not matched to a gene: 12. CDR3 length: 16 residues. CDR3: CASSGPWDRVGSPLHF. CDR3 bases: TGTGCCAGCAGCGGCCCCTGGGACAGGGTAGGATCACCCCTCCACTTT.

CDR3 DNA sequence: TGCAGTGCTCGCATCTTAAGCGGGGGCTCCTACGAGCAGTACTTC. Its protein product is CSARILSGGSYEQYF. J is TRBJ2-7 and V is TRBV20-1; 8 nucleotides align to TRBD2. From germline, CDR1 is DFQATT and CDR2 SNEGSKA (reference sequence). V dropped 5 bases and J dropped 0; count of bases not matched to a gene: 9. The CDR3 extends over 15 amino acids.

CDR3 nucleotides: TGTGCCAGCTCACCTCGGACCTTGAACACTGAAGCTTTCTTT. Residues: CASSPRTLNTEAFF. The chain is built from TRBV18 and TRBJ1-1; no reliable D call. CDR1 is KGHSH and CDR2 is LQKENI in the germline V gene. V dropped 3 bases and J dropped 0 bases, with 8 bases sitting between them. The CDR3 is 14 amino acids.

The rearrangement uses TRBV2 and TRBJ2-3; D is possibly TRBD1 (7 bases). Germline V gene data show CDR1 as SNHLY and CDR2 as FYNNEI. The CDR3 is 14 residues long. Trimming took 6 bases from V and 8 from J, leaving 18 bases between them. In DNA form, the CDR3 reads TGTGCCAGCAGAAAGGGGGCGGACTATGGTACGCAGTATTTT. It encodes CASRKGADYGTQYF.

The chain carries TRBV4-3 and TRBJ2-7, with a tentative D call TRBD1 (6 bases). This CDR3 spans 13 amino acids. Trimming stripped 0 bases from V and 6 bases from J, with 9 bases between. The V gene's germline CDR1 is LGHNA and CDR2 YSLEER. This CDR3 reads CASSQDSGAEQYF. The CDR3 nucleotides read TGCGCCAGCAGCCAAGACTCAGGGGCCGAGCAGTACTTC.

This clonotype has just a few counts. The chain uses TRBV24-1 and TRBJ2-1; TRBD1 agrees at 8 bases. Germline V lookup: CDR1 KGHDR, CDR2 SFDVKD. J gave up 3 bases and V 2 bases, and 8 bases lay outside the gene matches. CDR3 size: 17 residues. CDR3 in amino acids: CATSDSRTGNLYNEQFF. In DNA, the CDR3 is TGTGCCACCAGTGATTCCCGGACAGGGAATCTCTACAATGAGCAGTTCTTC.

This clonotype was counted a few times. This rearrangement joins TRBV11-1 to TRBJ2-3, with 13 bases fitting TRBD2. CDR3 length equals 18 residues. CDR1 and CDR2 from the germline V gene are SGHAT and FQDESV (reference sequence). V shed 6 bases and J 4 bases; nucleotides not matched to a gene: 13. CDR3 sequence: CASREWTSGSKNADTQYF. CDR3 nucleotide sequence: TGTGCCAGCAGGGAGTGGACTAGCGGGAGTAAAAACGCAGATACGCAGTATTTT.

This clonotype was recorded at least ten times. Written as DNA, the CDR3 is TGCAGTGCTAGCGGTTCCAGGGGAGGCAATCAGCCCCAGCATTTT. Translation gives CSASGSRGGNQPQHF. The rearrangement links TRBV20-1 to TRBJ1-5; tentatively, D is TRBD1 (6 bases). The CDR3 contains 15 residues. Between the trimmed V and J ends, which lost 3 bases and 2 bases, there was a span of 14 bases. Germline V gene lookup returns CDR1 DFQATT and CDR2 SNEGSKA (reference sequence).

The gene calls are TRBV18 and TRBJ2-7; D possibly corresponds to TRBD1 (6 bases). The CDR3 contains 15 residues. Per the germline V gene, CDR1 is KGHSH and CDR2 is LQKENI. The germline V and J ends were trimmed by 2 bases and 1 base, with 12 bases remaining between them. For the CDR3, the DNA is TGTGCCAGCTCACCAGGTTTACAGGGATCCTACGAGCAGTACTTC. As protein: CASSPGLQGSYEQYF.

The CDR3 nucleotides read TGCAGTGCTAGAGATGGGACAGTGAACTATGGCTACACCTTC. Amino acid sequence: CSARDGTVNYGYTF. This rearrangement joins TRBV20-1 to TRBJ1-2; 7 positions agree with TRBD1. Unmatched junction bases numbered 3, after V lost 0 bases and J lost 2 bases. Germline CDR1 reads DFQATT; CDR2 reads SNEGSKA (reference sequence). The CDR3 contains 14 residues.

This clonotype has ten or more counts. The genes are TRBV29-1 and TRBJ1-2; perhaps TRBD1 as D (5 bases). This CDR3 is 11 amino acids long. V gave up 7 bases and J gave up 4 bases, with 10 bases separating them. Per germline, CDR1 SQVTM and CDR2 ANQGSEA. CDR3 amino acids: CSAMDIYGYTF. For the CDR3, the DNA is TGCAGCGCTATGGACATCTATGGCTACACCTTC.

The chain couples TRBV6-1 to TRBJ2-2, with 7 bases matching TRBD2. This CDR3 contains 15 residues. CDR1 and CDR2 from the germline V gene are MNHNS and SASEGT. V lost 2 bases to trimming and J lost 6 bases; unmatched junction nucleotides: 6. CDR3 coding DNA: TGTGCCAGCAGTGAACCGGGACTAAGGCCCGGGGAGCTGTTTTTT. Amino acids: CASSEPGLRPGELFF.

The sample holds a few counts of this clonotype. The chain combines TRBV29-1 with TRBJ1-1, with TRBD1 identical over 7 bases. Germline CDR1 reads SQVTM; CDR2 reads ANQGSEA. The J segment lost 5 bases and the V segment lost 6 bases, leaving 12 bases of the junction unmatched. The CDR3 is 14 residues long. CDR3 sequence: CSVSPRQGPTEAFF. The CDR3 nucleotides are TGCAGCGTCAGCCCACGACAGGGCCCGACTGAAGCTTTCTTT.